This T cell receptor (beta chain) came from a study of identical twins' blood T cells. A previously described protocol, modified, built RNA-based TCR cDNA libraries. MiXCR was run by TCRdb on the 5' RACE reads, yielding one entry per CDR3 protein. The sample lists around 380,000 distinct CDR3 sequences, roughly 28% seen once, with around 5.6% in the top ten. The CDR3 consists of 17 residues. Germline assignment: CDR1 KGHDR and CDR2 SFDVKD. V was shortened by 6 bases and J by 4 bases, with 23 bases between the two germline ends. Reared together, all three twin pairs probably met the same infectious agents and vaccines. This clonotype was observed at least ten times. The antigen is undetermined. Study-wide points: Each donor's most abundant TCRbeta clonotypes shared more CDR3 sequences with her twin than unrelated donors. Even for out-of-frame TCRbeta, twins reportedly shared V gene usage much more than unrelated donors.

V gene TRBV24-1 combines with J gene TRBJ1-1; D gene uncertain. The specimen was PBMCs. The TCR comes from a woman aged 18-55 years in good health. Written as DNA, the CDR3 is TGTGCCACCAGTCCCGTCGTGTCGGGGAATCATTCCACTGAAGCTTTCTTT. Protein sequence: CATSPVVSGNHSTEAFF.